The 23 T cell receptor beta chains below come from one sample, sequenced in a study of T cells after yellow fever vaccination. TCRdb reprocessed the 5' RACE reads via MiXCR and lists one record per CDR3 protein. The data hold around 360,000 distinct CDR3 sequences, with roughly 11% observed a single time. Sequenced here: PBMCs, sampled on the day of the first yellow fever vaccination. All receptors derive from a man younger than 35 who received the YFV17D yellow fever vaccine.

V gene TRBV7-3 combines with J gene TRBJ2-1; D unclear. Germline V gene data show CDR1 as SGHTA and CDR2 as FQGTGA. The CDR3 length is 15 residues. V lost 3 bases and J 3 bases, leaving 12 bases between the germline ends. CDR3 protein: CASSFIDAIYNEQFF. The CDR3 DNA reads TGTGCCAGCAGCTTCATAGACGCGATCTACAATGAGCAGTTCTTC.

The chain is built from TRBV20-1 and TRBJ2-1; a weak D match, TRBD2 (5 bases). The CDR3 is 14 amino acids. Germline V gene data show CDR1 as DFQATT and CDR2 as SNEGSKA (reference sequence). V lost 4 bases and J lost 4, with 14 bases in between. CDR3 coding DNA: TGCAGTGCTAAGCGGACTGGTGGGTACAATGAGCAGTTCTTC. Protein sequence: CSAKRTGGYNEQFF.

In its sample, this clonotype was seen a few times. This chain links TRBV12-3 or TRBV12-4 with TRBJ2-7; the D is unclear. CDR3 length: 12 residues. With 1 base removed from V and 4 bases from J, the gap between germline ends came to 5 bases. The CDR3 coding sequence is TGTGCCAGCAGTTTAGAGGCATACGAGCAGTACTTC. This sequence encodes CASSLEAYEQYF.

This clonotype turned up a few times. V is TRBV3-1 and J is TRBJ1-1, with TRBD1 as a possible D gene (6 bases). The CDR3 spans 12 residues. Germline V gene sequence: CDR1 LGHDT, CDR2 YNNKEL (reference sequence). Trimming took off 6 bases at V and 12 bases at J, with 17 bases between the two ends. In DNA, the CDR3 is TGTGCCAGCAGACAGGGCTGGTCGTCGACTTTCTTT. Its protein product is CASRQGWSSTFF.

This clonotype showed up just a few times. CDR3 nucleotide sequence: TGTGCCAGCAGCGGCACAGGGACCCACTACACCTTC. Its translation: CASSGTGTHYTF. The V call is TRBV7-3, the J call TRBJ1-2; D possibly corresponds to TRBD1 (6 bases). This CDR3 has 12 residues. Trimming took 5 bases from V and 10 from J, leaving 14 bases between them. CDR1 and CDR2 (germline): SGHTA, FQGTGA.

This clonotype came up a few times. V usage is TRBV4-3 and J usage is TRBJ2-6, with D perhaps given as TRBD1 or TRBD2 (6 bases each). The germline V gene encodes CDR1 LGHNA and CDR2 YSLEER. Between the trimmed V and J ends, which lost 2 bases and 0 bases, there was a span of 14 bases. The length of the CDR3 is 18 residues. CDR3 residues: CASSQQQEGGSGANVLTF. CDR3 bases: TGCGCCAGCAGCCAACAGCAGGAGGGGGGCTCTGGGGCCAACGTCCTGACTTTC.

The chain joins TRBV7-3 to TRBJ2-1; the D gene is possibly TRBD1 (6 bases). The CDR3 totals 13 residues. V lost 2 bases and J 8 bases, leaving 10 bases between the germline ends. Germline CDR1 is SGHTA and CDR2 is FQGTGA. CDR3 amino acids: CASSLAYRDEQFF. Here the CDR3 DNA reads TGTGCCAGCAGCTTAGCCTACAGGGATGAGCAGTTCTTC.

This clonotype was counted between two and nine times. The chain combines TRBV7-3 with TRBJ1-6, with 7 nucleotides matching TRBD1. The CDR3 contains 16 residues. In germline, CDR1 is SGHTA, CDR2 FQGTGA. V lost 0 bases to trimming and J lost 6 bases; unmatched junction nucleotides: 5. Here the CDR3 DNA reads TGTGCCAGCAGCTTAACGCCGACAGGGCGTAATTCACCCCTCCACTTT. Its translation: CASSLTPTGRNSPLHF.

This clonotype was observed a few times. This rearrangement joins TRBV7-8 to TRBJ1-2; 10 bases align to TRBD1. The CDR3 runs to 16 residues. Germline loops: CDR1 SGHVS, CDR2 FQNEAQ. Trimming at V came to 1 base and at J to 8 bases, leaving 10 bases not matched to a gene. CDR3 nucleotides: TGTGCCAGCAGCTTAGGGTGGGACAGGGGCTTCTTGGGCTACACCTTC. This encodes CASSLGWDRGFLGYTF.

This clonotype was counted at least ten times. The J gene is TRBJ1-1, the V gene TRBV7-9, with D hard to call. The CDR3 length is 12 residues. Trimming left V 6 bases short and J 5 bases short, with 10 bases between. Looked up from germline, CDR1 is SEHNR and CDR2 is FQNEAQ (reference sequence). As DNA, the CDR3 is TGTGCCAGCAGTCTATTGGGGACTGAAGCTTTCTTT. Translation: CASSLLGTEAFF.

This clonotype came up a few times. V and J are TRBV20-1 and TRBJ2-5; tentatively, D is TRBD1 (6 bases). Between the trimmed V and J ends, which lost 1 base and 5 bases, there was a span of 14 bases. The CDR3 extends over 14 amino acids. Germline loops: CDR1 DFQATT, CDR2 SNEGSKA (reference sequence). CDR3 amino acids: CSARVPGVMETQYF. For the CDR3, the DNA is TGCAGTGCTAGAGTCCCAGGGGTAATGGAGACCCAGTACTTC.

In its sample, this clonotype was seen a few times. The gene calls are TRBV2 and TRBJ2-5; TRBD1 matches at 9 bases. J was trimmed by 4 bases and V by 1 base; bases with no gene match: 4. This CDR3 spans 15 amino acids. In germline, CDR1 is SNHLY, CDR2 FYNNEI. CDR3 amino acids: CASSEVDRGRETQYF. In nucleotides, the CDR3 is TGTGCCAGCAGTGAAGTGGACAGGGGTAGAGAGACCCAGTACTTC.

CDR3 coding DNA: TGCGCCAGCAGTCAATCTACGGGGGGCCAAGAGACCCAGTACTTC. Its translation is CASSQSTGGQETQYF. The chain combines TRBV23-1 with TRBJ2-5, with 7 positions matching TRBD2. TRBV23-1 is an ORF for which the function is uncertain. V gave up 0 bases and J gave up 1 base; unmatched junction bases: 2. The CDR3 is 15 amino acids.

CDR3 DNA sequence: TGTGCCAGCAGCTTAGATCCAGTCGCGCAGTATTTT. Encoded protein: CASSLDPVAQYF. This chain connects TRBV7-9 to TRBJ2-3; D not certain. In germline, CDR1 is SEHNR, CDR2 FQNEAQ (reference sequence). This CDR3 spans 12 amino acids. V lost 1 base, J lost 10 bases, and 9 bases lay in between. Full variable domain (rest looked up from reference TRBV7-9 and TRBJ2-3): DTGVSQNPRHKITKRGQNVTFRCDPISEHNRLYWYRQTLGQGPEFLTYFQNEAQLEKSRLLSDRFSAERPKGSFSTLEIQRTEQGDSAMYLCASSLDPVAQYFGPGTRLTVL.

The chain couples TRBV6-5 to TRBJ2-1, with 10 bases lining up with TRBD2. Trimming at V came to 2 bases and at J to 9 bases, leaving 7 bases not matched to a gene. Germline V gives CDR1 MNHEY, CDR2 SVGAGI. The CDR3 is 15 residues long. In DNA form, the CDR3 reads TGTGCCAGCAGTTACGACCTAGCGGGGGCGGTTGAGCAGTTCTTC. The encoded protein is CASSYDLAGAVEQFF.

The table lists this clonotype with a few counts. The CDR3 nucleotides are TGTGCCAGCAGTGCAACAGGGGATGGCTACACCTTC. It is translated as CASSATGDGYTF. The V call is TRBV27, the J call TRBJ1-2, with 7 nucleotides matching TRBD1. This CDR3 comprises 12 residues. After removal of 5 bases from V and 6 bases from J, the junction contained 3 bases not matched to a gene. The germline gives CDR1 MNHEY, CDR2 SMNVEV (reference sequence).

This clonotype has only a few counts. The rearrangement uses TRBV3-1 and TRBJ1-2, with D tentatively TRBD1 (5 bases). The CDR3 loop spans 15 amino acids. CDR1 LGHDT and CDR2 YNNKEL come from the germline V gene (reference sequence). The V end was cut by 4 bases, the J end by 6 bases, with 18 bases between. Written as DNA, the CDR3 is TGTGCCAGCAGCCGATCGGGGGATATCTACGATGGCTACACCTTC. This encodes CASSRSGDIYDGYTF.

The gene calls are TRBV19 and TRBJ2-7; 11 positions match TRBD1. Germline V gene data show CDR1 as LNHDA and CDR2 as SQIVND (reference sequence). J lost 3 bases, V lost 1 base, and 2 bases had no gene match. The CDR3 sequence is 15 residues long. CDR3 bases: TGTGCCAGTAGTATAGGAGGGACAGGGGGCTACGAGCAGTACTTC. Translation: CASSIGGTGGYEQYF.

V gene TRBV10-1 combines with J gene TRBJ1-4, with 7 bases matching TRBD1. J lost 1 base, V lost 5 bases, and 1 base had no gene match. This CDR3 spans 14 amino acids. The V gene's germline CDR1 is WNHNN and CDR2 SYGVQD (reference sequence). The CDR3 nucleotides are TGCGCCAGCAGTTCAGGGGGAACTAATGAAAAACTGTTTTTT. Translated: CASSSGGTNEKLFF.

This clonotype appeared many times. The rearrangement links TRBV5-1 to TRBJ2-7; no reliable D call. Germline CDR1 and CDR2: SGHRS and YFSETQ. CDR3 size: 15 residues. V was pared by 4 bases and J by 0 bases, with 14 bases between. The CDR3 loop is CASSPVGAASYEQYF. As DNA, the CDR3 is TGCGCCAGCAGCCCTGTGGGTGCGGCCTCCTACGAGCAGTACTTC.

In its sample, this clonotype was seen a few times. The chain is built from TRBV7-3 and TRBJ2-3; D might be TRBD1 (5 bases). Per germline, CDR1 SGHTA and CDR2 FQGTGA. The CDR3 consists of 17 residues. The V end was cut by 5 bases, the J end by 2 bases, with 20 bases between. The CDR3 spells CASSTGQILPHTDTQYF. The CDR3 DNA reads as TGTGCCAGCAGCACCGGACAAATTCTCCCCCACACAGATACGCAGTATTTT.

This chain links TRBV5-1 with TRBJ1-2; 7 bases fit TRBD1. The CDR3 covers 16 residues. The ends lost 2 bases at V and 6 bases at J; junction bases unmatched: 13. The germline V gene encodes CDR1 SGHRS and CDR2 YFSETQ. The CDR3 nucleotides are TGCGCCAGCAGCTTCGTAACAGGGGAAGGGGAGAATGGCTACACCTTC. Its protein product is CASSFVTGEGENGYTF.

This clonotype turned up a few times. The gene calls are TRBV3-1 and TRBJ2-1, with TRBD2 matching 10 bases. Germline V gene data show CDR1 as LGHDT and CDR2 as YNNKEL (reference sequence). The length of the CDR3 is 15 residues. J was trimmed by 2 bases and V by 6 bases; bases with no gene match: 4. CDR3 bases: TGTGCCAGCAGGATAGCGGGGGGAACCTACAATGAGCAGTTCTTC. It translates to CASRIAGGTYNEQFF.